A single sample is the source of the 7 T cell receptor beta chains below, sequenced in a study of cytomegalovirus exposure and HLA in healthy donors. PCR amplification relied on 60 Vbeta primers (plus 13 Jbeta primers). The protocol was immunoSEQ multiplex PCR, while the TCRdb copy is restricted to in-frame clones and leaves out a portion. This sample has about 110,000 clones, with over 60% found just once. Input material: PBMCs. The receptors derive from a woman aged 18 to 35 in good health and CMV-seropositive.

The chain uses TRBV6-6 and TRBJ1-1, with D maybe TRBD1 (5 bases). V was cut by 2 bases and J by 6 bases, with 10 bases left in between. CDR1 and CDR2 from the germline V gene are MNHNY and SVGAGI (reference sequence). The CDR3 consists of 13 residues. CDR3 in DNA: TGTGCCAGCAGTTACATTGCAGGGCCTGAAGCTTTCTTT. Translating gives CASSYIAGPEAFF.

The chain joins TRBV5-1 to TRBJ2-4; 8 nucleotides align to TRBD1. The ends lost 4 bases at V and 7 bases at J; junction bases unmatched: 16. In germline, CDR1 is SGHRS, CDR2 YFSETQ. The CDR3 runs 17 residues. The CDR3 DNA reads TGCGCCAGCAGCCTGCAGGGGGCCGGGGGCTCGGGGAACATTCAGTACTTC. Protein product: CASSLQGAGGSGNIQYF.

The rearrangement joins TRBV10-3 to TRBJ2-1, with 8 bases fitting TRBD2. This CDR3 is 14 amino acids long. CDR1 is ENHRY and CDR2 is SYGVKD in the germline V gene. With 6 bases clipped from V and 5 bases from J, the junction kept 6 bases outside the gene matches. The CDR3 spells CAISEAGVDNEQFF. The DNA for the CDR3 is TGTGCCATCAGCGAAGCGGGAGTGGACAATGAGCAGTTCTTC.

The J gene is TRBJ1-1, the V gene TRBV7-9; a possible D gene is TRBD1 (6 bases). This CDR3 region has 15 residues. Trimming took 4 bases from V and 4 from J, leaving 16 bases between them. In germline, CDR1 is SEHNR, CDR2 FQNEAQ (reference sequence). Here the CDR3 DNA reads TGTGCCAGCAGCTCGCTCTATAGGGGGGGCACTGAAGCTTTCTTT. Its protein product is CASSSLYRGGTEAFF.

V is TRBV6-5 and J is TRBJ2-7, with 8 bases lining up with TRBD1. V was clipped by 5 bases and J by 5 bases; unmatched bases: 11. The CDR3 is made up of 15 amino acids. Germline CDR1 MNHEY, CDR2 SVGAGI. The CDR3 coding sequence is TGTGCCAGCAGTCCCACAGGGGGACCTCCCAACGAGCAGTACTTC. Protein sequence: CASSPTGGPPNEQYF.

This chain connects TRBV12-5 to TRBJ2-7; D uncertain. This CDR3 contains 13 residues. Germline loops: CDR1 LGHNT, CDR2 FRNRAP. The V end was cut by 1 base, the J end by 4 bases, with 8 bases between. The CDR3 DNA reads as TGTGCTAGTGGTTTGGAGAGATATTACGAGCAGTACTTC. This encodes CASGLERYYEQYF.

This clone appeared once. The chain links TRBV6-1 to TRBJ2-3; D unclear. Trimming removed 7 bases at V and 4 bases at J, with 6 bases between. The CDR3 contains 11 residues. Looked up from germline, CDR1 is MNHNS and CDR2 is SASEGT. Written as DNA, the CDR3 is TGTGCCAGCACCGTAGCAGATACGCAGTATTTT. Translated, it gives CASTVADTQYF.